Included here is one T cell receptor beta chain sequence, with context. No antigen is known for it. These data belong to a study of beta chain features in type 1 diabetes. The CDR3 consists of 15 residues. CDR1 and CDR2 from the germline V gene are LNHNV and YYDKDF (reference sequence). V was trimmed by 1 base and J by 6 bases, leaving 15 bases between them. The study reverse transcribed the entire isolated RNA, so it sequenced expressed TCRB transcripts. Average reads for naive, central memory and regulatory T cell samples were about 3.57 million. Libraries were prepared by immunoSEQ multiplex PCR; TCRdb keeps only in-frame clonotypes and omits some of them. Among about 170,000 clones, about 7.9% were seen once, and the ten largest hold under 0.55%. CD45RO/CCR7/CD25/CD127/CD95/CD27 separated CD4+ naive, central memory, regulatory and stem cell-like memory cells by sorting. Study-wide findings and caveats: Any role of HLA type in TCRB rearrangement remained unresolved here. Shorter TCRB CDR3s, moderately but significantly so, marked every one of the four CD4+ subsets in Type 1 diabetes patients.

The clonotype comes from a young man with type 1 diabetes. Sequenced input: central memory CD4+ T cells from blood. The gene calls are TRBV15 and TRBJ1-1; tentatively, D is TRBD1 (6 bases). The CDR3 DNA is TGTGCCACCAGCAGAGGAGGCAGGGGTGAGCCTGAAGCTTTCTTT. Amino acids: CATSRGGRGEPEAFF.